The 7 T cell receptor beta chains given below trace back to one sample, sequenced in a study of T cell changes during pregnancy in multiple sclerosis. This table comes from immunoSEQ multiplex PCR, and its TCRdb copy is limited to in-frame clones, with some not included. Of 90,000 to 130,000 clones listed, more than 85% are singletons. The sequencing here drew on peripheral blood, taken in the third trimester of pregnancy. Receptors were obtained from a female donor with multiple sclerosis, enrolled in a pregnancy study.

The chain employs TRBV30 and TRBJ2-7; 7 bases align to TRBD2. Germline CDR1 is GTSNPN and CDR2 is SVGIG (reference sequence). CDR3 length: 13 residues. J lost 2 bases, V lost 2 bases, and 3 bases had no gene match. The CDR3 loop reads CAWSKGGPYEQYF. CDR3 DNA sequence: TGTGCCTGGAGTAAGGGAGGGCCCTACGAGCAGTACTTC.

The rearrangement links TRBV12-5 to TRBJ2-1; unclear D gene. The CDR3 spans 11 residues. The germline V gene encodes CDR1 LGHNT and CDR2 FRNRAP. V lost 6 bases to trimming and J lost 8 bases, with 8 bases between them. The CDR3 coding sequence is TGTGCTAGTGGCCGCGAGGATGAGCAGTTCTTC. It codes for CASGREDEQFF.

Here the CDR3 reads CAWSTSGGTNTGELFF. CDR3 DNA sequence: TGTGCCTGGAGTACCAGCGGGGGGACGAACACCGGGGAGCTGTTTTTT. The V gene is TRBV30, the J gene TRBJ2-2; 9 nucleotides agree with TRBD2. The CDR3 runs 16 residues. V lost 2 bases and J lost 0; bases outside the gene matches: 4. Germline V CDR1 and CDR2: GTSNPN, SVGIG (reference sequence). Supplemented by reference TRBV30 and TRBJ2-2, the full variable domain reads SQTIHQWPATLVQPVGSPLSLECTVEGTSNPNLYWYRQAAGRGLQLLFYSVGIGQISSEVPQNLSASRPQDRQFILSSKKLLLSDSGFYLCAWSTSGGTNTGELFFGEGSRLTVL.

The rearrangement joins TRBV5-5 to TRBJ1-5; maybe TRBD1 (6 bases). There are 15 residues in the CDR3. Germline V gives CDR1 SGHKS, CDR2 YYEKEE (reference sequence). V shed 5 bases and J shed 0 bases, with 12 bases lying between them. CDR3 nucleotides: TGTGCCAGCAGGTTGACAGGTGGTAGCAATCAGCCCCAGCATTTT. This encodes CASRLTGGSNQPQHF.

The chain uses TRBV30 and TRBJ2-5; 14 bases match TRBD2. V lost 1 base and J lost 5; bases outside the gene matches: 3. Germline CDR1 GTSNPN, CDR2 SVGIG (reference sequence). The CDR3 runs to 15 residues. The CDR3: CAWSGLAGGLETQYF. The CDR3 DNA sequence: TGTGCCTGGAGTGGACTAGCGGGGGGGCTGGAGACCCAGTACTTC.

This clone was seen only once. The chain links TRBV2 to TRBJ2-3; 7 bases align to TRBD2. CDR3 length: 15 amino acids. Looked up from germline, CDR1 is SNHLY and CDR2 is FYNNEI. V was clipped by 7 bases and J by 3 bases; unmatched bases: 10. The CDR3 loop reads CASKEVAGETDTQYF. The CDR3 nucleotides are TGTGCCAGCAAAGAGGTAGCGGGCGAAACAGATACGCAGTATTTT.

The sample holds one count of this clone. This sequence joins TRBV27 and TRBJ2-7, with a weak D call TRBD2 (7 bases). Looked up from germline, CDR1 is MNHEY and CDR2 is SMNVEV (reference sequence). CDR3 length: 13 residues. V gave up 2 bases and J gave up 8 bases, with 13 bases separating them. CDR3: CASSLESGTKQYF. CDR3 DNA: TGTGCCAGCAGTTTAGAGAGCGGGACAAAGCAGTACTTC.